Included here is one TCR beta chain sequence, with context. Its antigen is as yet unknown. The record originates from a study of regulatory T cells in long-lasting Graves disease. Overall study results and limits: Accuracy was perhaps lowered by the small sample size. There were preferences for TRBV28, TRBJ1-2 and TRBJ2-5 in persistent disease.

Trimming removed 1 base from V and 6 bases from J; junction bases left unmatched: 8. CDR3 length: 15 residues. Per germline, CDR1 SEHNR and CDR2 FQNEAQ (reference sequence). Construction of TCR beta libraries relied on iRepertoire HTBI primers and on Arm-PCR targeting CDR3 regions. TCRdb independently ran MiXCR on the multiplex PCR reads; one entry per CDR3 protein. The profile shows about 340,000 distinct CDR3 sequences, 20% of them singletons. Time point described: persistent/refractory GD, antithyroid drugs over 5 years with positive TRAb. PBMC-derived RNA was used for the TCR library. V gene TRBV7-9 combines with J gene TRBJ2-7, with TRBD2 identical over 8 bases. The sample in question was peripheral blood mononuclear cells (PBMCs), obtained when the disease was refractory, from a patient treated with antithyroid drugs. This receptor was identified in a female donor with Graves disease. CDR3 loop: CASSLDGRTSCEQYF. CDR3 sequence (DNA): TGTGCCAGCAGCTTAGACGGCAGGACTAGCTGCGAGCAGTACTTC.